This passage covers 17 T cell receptor beta chains from one sample sequenced in a study of cytomegalovirus exposure and HLA in healthy donors. The PCR employed 60 Vbeta primers together with 13 Jbeta primers. The assay was immunoSEQ multiplex PCR, and TCRdb's table has in-frame clones only and misses some. The table includes some 200,000 clones, roughly 80% detected once. The sequenced sample was PBMCs. These receptors were taken from a woman aged 45-65 years in good health and CMV-seropositive.

The V gene is TRBV5-1, the J gene TRBJ2-7; the D gene is possibly TRBD1 (6 bases). The V gene's germline CDR1 is SGHRS and CDR2 YFSETQ. V lost 0 bases and J 6 bases, leaving 10 bases between the germline ends. The CDR3 sequence is 13 residues long. The CDR3 sequence is CASSLDRVGEQYF. For the CDR3, the DNA is TGCGCCAGCAGCTTGGACAGGGTCGGCGAGCAGTACTTC.

The chain uses TRBV6-5 and TRBJ1-5; D is ambiguous. The germline CDR1 and CDR2 sequences are MNHEY and SVGAGI. Trimming left V 7 bases short and J 4 bases short, with 11 bases between. This CDR3 region has 13 residues. DNA of the CDR3: TGTGCCAGCACCTATGTGCAAAATCAGCCCCAGCATTTT. Translation gives CASTYVQNQPQHF.

This chain links TRBV6-5 with TRBJ2-5; 8 bases line up with TRBD1. The V and J ends lost 7 bases and 5 bases, in that order; junction bases with no gene match: 6. CDR1 is MNHEY, CDR2 SVGAGI, per germline. The CDR3 covers 13 residues. The CDR3 region has the DNA TGTGCCAGCAATCCAGGGGGCCGGGAGACCCAGTACTTC. Encoded protein: CASNPGGRETQYF.

The chain couples TRBV4-1 to TRBJ2-2; TRBD1 matches at 8 bases. The J segment lost 3 bases and the V segment lost 4 bases, leaving 7 bases of the junction unmatched. The CDR3 covers 16 residues. From germline, CDR1 is MGHRA and CDR2 YSYEKL. Here the CDR3 reads CASSRSPTGDTGELFF. The CDR3 DNA sequence: TGCGCCAGCAGCCGTTCTCCGACAGGGGACACCGGGGAGCTGTTTTTT.

This clone was detected once. The chain carries TRBV4-1 and TRBJ2-3, with TRBD2 as a possible D gene (7 bases). Per germline, CDR1 MGHRA and CDR2 YSYEKL. This CDR3 region has 18 residues. The V gene lost 6 bases and the J gene lost 0 bases, with 22 bases spanning the gap. This chain's CDR3 is CASRPGGRTTPSTDTQYF. DNA for the CDR3: TGCGCCAGCAGACCCGGGGGGCGAACAACTCCTAGCACAGATACGCAGTATTTT.

The chain joins TRBV6-6 to TRBJ2-2; D is perhaps TRBD1 (6 bases). The CDR3 sequence is 16 residues long. Germline V gene data show CDR1 as MNHNY and CDR2 as SVGAGI (reference sequence). V lost 0 bases to trimming and J lost 1 base, with 9 bases between them. The CDR3 DNA is TGTGCCAGCAGTTACTCACAGACAGGGAACACCGGGGAGCTGTTTTTT. This encodes CASSYSQTGNTGELFF.

This sequence joins TRBV6-1 and TRBJ1-5, with a tentative D call TRBD1 (5 bases). Germline V CDR1 and CDR2: MNHNS, SASEGT. This CDR3 has 11 amino acids. Trimming removed 10 bases from V and 5 bases from J, with 9 bases in between. CDR3 sequence reads: CATRGDQPQHF. The CDR3 coding sequence is TGTGCCACCCGGGGGGATCAGCCCCAGCATTTT.

This chain links TRBV11-3 with TRBJ2-1; 10 bases fit TRBD1. Germline CDR1 and CDR2: SGHNT and YENEEA. With V trimmed by 4 bases and J by 3 bases, 3 bases remained unmatched. The CDR3 covers 15 residues. The CDR3 DNA follows: TGTGCCAGCAGCTCGGACAGGGGGAACTACAATGAGCAGTTCTTC. The encoded protein is CASSSDRGNYNEQFF.

The chain recombines TRBV29-1 with TRBJ1-2; the D is unclear. Per germline, CDR1 SQVTM and CDR2 ANQGSEA. V was clipped by 4 bases and J by 7 bases, with 10 bases between them. CDR3 length equals 11 residues. CDR3 sequence: CSVAGLGGYTF. DNA of the CDR3: TGCAGCGTTGCGGGGTTAGGTGGCTACACCTTC. Together with reference TRBV29-1 and TRBJ1-2, the CDR3 gives the full variable domain: SAVISQKPSRDICQRGTSLTIQCQVDSQVTMMFWYRQQPGQSLTLIATANQGSEATYESGFVIDKFPISRPNLTFSTLTVSNMSPEDSSIYLCSVAGLGGYTFGSGTRLTVV.

The chain uses TRBV7-9 and TRBJ2-1; 10 bases fit TRBD2. The germline V gene encodes CDR1 SEHNR and CDR2 FQNEAQ (reference sequence). V was pared by 1 base and J by 5 bases, with 5 bases of the junction left unmatched. This CDR3 has 16 amino acids. The DNA of the CDR3 is TGTGCCAGCAGCTTAGGTGGGACTAGCGCAAACAATGAGCAGTTCTTC. It encodes CASSLGGTSANNEQFF.

The CDR3 DNA reads TGTGCCAGTGAGAACGATGGACGGGGGGGCACTGAAGCTTTCTTT. Translating gives CASENDGRGGTEAFF. The rearrangement joins TRBV19 to TRBJ1-1; possibly TRBD1 for D (5 bases). Trimming left V 8 bases short and J 4 bases short, with 20 bases between. From germline, CDR1 is LNHDA and CDR2 SQIVND (reference sequence). CDR3 size: 15 residues.

V is TRBV5-6 and J is TRBJ2-3, with a weak D call TRBD2 (5 bases). The CDR3 length is 16 residues. Germline CDR1 reads SGHDT; CDR2 reads YYEEEE. V dropped 3 bases and J dropped 3 bases, with 17 bases sitting between them. DNA of the CDR3: TGTGCCAGCAGCTCCACTCCGGGGAGTACGACAGATACGCAGTATTTT. This gives the protein CASSSTPGSTTDTQYF.

This chain links TRBV28 with TRBJ2-4, with 7 bases lining up with TRBD1. The V segment lost 10 bases and the J segment 5 bases; nucleotides outside the gene matches: 8. This CDR3 has 13 amino acids. Germline V gene data show CDR1 as MDHEN and CDR2 as SYDVKM. CDR3 amino acids: CATRQGGENIQYF. The CDR3, as DNA: TGTGCCACCCGACAGGGTGGGGAAAACATTCAGTACTTC.

This sequence joins TRBV6-6 and TRBJ1-6; 9 bases align to TRBD1. Germline lookup yields CDR1 MNHNY and CDR2 SVGAGI (reference sequence). This CDR3 is 14 amino acids long. Germline trimming cut 5 bases from V and 8 bases from J; bases unmatched to any gene: 4. The CDR3 protein is CASSPQGADSPLHF. The CDR3 nucleotides read TGTGCCAGCAGTCCACAGGGGGCGGATTCACCCCTCCACTTT.

The table lists this clone with a count of one. This chain connects TRBV11-1 to TRBJ2-2, with 10 bases aligning to TRBD2. In germline, CDR1 is SGHAT, CDR2 FQDESV (reference sequence). The CDR3 has 16 residues. After removal of 2 bases from V and 7 bases from J, the junction contained 7 bases not matched to a gene. As DNA, the CDR3 is TGTGCCAGCAGCTTATGGAGCGGGGGGGCCATCGGGGAGCTGTTTTTT. Protein: CASSLWSGGAIGELFF.

CDR3 residues: CASSLRPGGAGTGELFF. Written as DNA, the CDR3 is TGTGCCAGCAGCTTGAGGCCAGGGGGCGCGGGCACCGGGGAGCTGTTTTTT. V gene TRBV5-4 combines with J gene TRBJ2-2, with 8 bases aligning to TRBD1. J was trimmed by 4 bases and V by 1 base; bases with no gene match: 9. Germline V gives CDR1 SGHNT, CDR2 YYREEE (reference sequence). This CDR3 is built from 17 residues.

This clone was recorded once. V is TRBV19 and J is TRBJ2-2, with D possibly TRBD2 on 6 matching bases. Trimming took off 7 bases at V and 6 bases at J, with 15 bases between the two ends. CDR1 LNHDA and CDR2 SQIVND come from the germline V gene (reference sequence). The CDR3 consists of 14 residues. The DNA for the CDR3 is TGTGCCAGTACCCGGGACTCAAAGGCCGGGGAGCTGTTTTTT. Its protein is CASTRDSKAGELFF.